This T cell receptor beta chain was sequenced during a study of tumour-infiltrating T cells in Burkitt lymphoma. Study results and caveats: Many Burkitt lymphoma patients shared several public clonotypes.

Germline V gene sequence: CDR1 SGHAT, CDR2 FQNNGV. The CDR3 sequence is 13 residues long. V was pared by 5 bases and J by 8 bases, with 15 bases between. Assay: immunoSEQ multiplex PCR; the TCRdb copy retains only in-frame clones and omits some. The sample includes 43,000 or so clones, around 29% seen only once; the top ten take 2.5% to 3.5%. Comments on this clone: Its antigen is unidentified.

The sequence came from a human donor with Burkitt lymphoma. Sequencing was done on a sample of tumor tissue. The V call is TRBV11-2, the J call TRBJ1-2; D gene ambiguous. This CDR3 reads CASSPDAWGGYTF. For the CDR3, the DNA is TGTGCCAGCAGCCCAGATGCCTGGGGAGGCTACACCTTC.